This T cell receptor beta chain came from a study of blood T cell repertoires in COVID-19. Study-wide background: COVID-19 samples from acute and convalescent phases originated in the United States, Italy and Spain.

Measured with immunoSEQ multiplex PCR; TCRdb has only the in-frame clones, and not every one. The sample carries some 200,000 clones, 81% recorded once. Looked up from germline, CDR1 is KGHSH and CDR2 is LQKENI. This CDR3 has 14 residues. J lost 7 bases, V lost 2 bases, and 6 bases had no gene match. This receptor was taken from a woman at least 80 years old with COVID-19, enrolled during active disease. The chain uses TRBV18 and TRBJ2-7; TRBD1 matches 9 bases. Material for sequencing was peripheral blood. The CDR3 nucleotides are TGTGCCAGCTCACCAGGGACAGGGACCCCTGAGCAGTACTTC. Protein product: CASSPGTGTPEQYF.